These 14 T cell receptor beta chains share one sample of origin, sequenced in a study of blood T cell repertoires in COVID-19. Repertoires were generated with immunoSEQ multiplex PCR, while TCRdb's copy carries only in-frame clones and drops some. Found here are fewer than 150,000 clones, roughly four fifths of them singletons; the top ten hold about 20%. The sample comprised PBMCs or T cells enriched from blood (not recorded which). The receptor source for this set is a man aged 25-45 years who had recovered from COVID-19.

This clone was observed once. The chain is built from TRBV19 and TRBJ2-1, with TRBD1 as a possible D gene (6 bases). The CDR3 totals 13 residues. Germline CDR1 reads LNHDA; CDR2 reads SQIVND (reference sequence). Trimming removed 7 bases at V and 8 bases at J, with 15 bases between. This CDR3 reads CASKARGWDEQFF. CDR3 nucleotides: TGTGCCAGTAAAGCCAGGGGCTGGGATGAGCAGTTCTTC.

The V gene is TRBV12-3 or TRBV12-4, the J gene TRBJ2-7; D gene ambiguous. Trimming shortened V by 10 bases and J by 8 bases, and 15 bases separated the two germline ends. The CDR3 sequence is 11 residues long. Here the CDR3 DNA reads TGTGCCAACCGTAGGAGAAGCCAGCAGTACTTC. Protein product: CANRRRSQQYF.

This rearrangement joins TRBV21-1 to TRBJ2-4; TRBD1, the table's D call, lacks a check against the DNA. TRBV21-1 is flagged as a pseudogene. The CDR3 is made up of 17 amino acids. This CDR3 reads CASSKALGRTPKNIQYF. CDR3 DNA: TGTGCCAGCAGCAAAGCGCTAGGTCGGACACCTAAAAACATTCAGTACTTC.

V usage is TRBV6-5 and J usage is TRBJ2-7, with a possible D match to TRBD1 (7 bases). The CDR3 runs to 12 residues. Germline-derived CDR1 and CDR2 are MNHEY and SVGAGI. With 5 bases removed from V and 6 bases from J, the gap between germline ends came to 11 bases. The CDR3 loop reads CASSPQGGEQYV. CDR3 DNA sequence: TGTGCCAGCAGTCCCCAGGGGGGCGAGCAGTACGTC.

This clone was recorded a few times. The J gene is TRBJ1-2, the V gene TRBV2; 7 nucleotides agree with TRBD1. V lost 6 bases to trimming and J lost 4 bases; unmatched junction nucleotides: 14. CDR3 length equals 16 residues. Germline lookup yields CDR1 SNHLY and CDR2 FYNNEI. CDR3: CASSSTNTGTAYGYTF. In DNA, the CDR3 is TGTGCCAGCAGCTCCACCAATACCGGGACAGCCTATGGCTACACCTTC. Variable domain in full (rest from reference TRBV2 and TRBJ1-2): EPEVTQTPSHQVTQMGQEVILRCVPISNHLYFYWYRQILGQKVEFLVSFYNNEISEKSEIFDDQFSVERPDGSNFTLKIRSTKLEDSAMYFCASSSTNTGTAYGYTFGSGTRLTVV.

With regard to this clone: Additional DNA sequences in this sample encode the identical CDR3. This chain joins TRBV7-9 and TRBJ1-4, with TRBD1 as a possible D gene (5 bases). V was shortened by 0 bases and J by 8 bases, with 10 bases between the two germline ends. Germline CDR1 and CDR2: SEHNR and FQNEAQ (reference sequence). The CDR3 contains 14 residues. CDR3 sequence reads: CASSLAGAGEKLFF. The CDR3 DNA reads TGTGCCAGCAGCTTAGCAGGGGCTGGAGAAAAACTGTTTTTT.

The chain uses TRBV18 and TRBJ1-4, with 10 bases fitting TRBD1. Germline-derived CDR1 and CDR2 are KGHSH and LQKENI. The CDR3 sequence is 14 residues long. Trimming at V came to 2 bases and at J to 10 bases, leaving 4 bases not matched to a gene. The CDR3: CASSPGTGERKLFF. The CDR3, as DNA: TGTGCCAGCTCACCAGGGACAGGGGAGCGAAAACTGTTTTTT.

The chain combines TRBV18 with TRBJ2-1; 9 nucleotides match TRBD2. CDR3 length: 14 residues. Germline CDR1 reads KGHSH; CDR2 reads LQKENI. V gave up 3 bases and J gave up 5 bases; unmatched junction bases: 2. The CDR3 DNA reads TGTGCCAGCTCACCGGCGGGAGGGGACAATGAGCAGTTCTTC. Translating gives CASSPAGGDNEQFF.

The chain couples TRBV27 to TRBJ2-3, with TRBD1 matching over 7 bases. Germline CDR1 and CDR2: MNHEY and SMNVEV (reference sequence). The CDR3 extends over 15 amino acids. V shed 4 bases, J shed 4 bases, and the junction held 8 bases outside the gene matches. DNA for the CDR3: TGTGCCAGCAGTTCCATCCGGGACAGCGCAGATACGCAGTATTTT. It yields the protein CASSSIRDSADTQYF.

The rearrangement joins TRBV5-5 to TRBJ2-7; a possible D gene is TRBD2 (5 bases). This CDR3 has 15 amino acids. Germline loops: CDR1 SGHKS, CDR2 YYEKEE (reference sequence). Trimming removed 0 bases from V and 0 bases from J, with 10 bases in between. The DNA for the CDR3 is TGTGCCAGCAGCTTGGCTCCGGGGAGCTCCTACGAGCAGTACTTC. It is translated as CASSLAPGSSYEQYF.

The rearrangement uses TRBV6-6 and TRBJ2-5; the match to TRBD1 covers 7 bases. After removal of 6 bases from V and 5 bases from J, the junction contained 6 bases not matched to a gene. Germline CDR1 and CDR2: MNHNY and SVGAGI (reference sequence). CDR3 length: 13 amino acids. The CDR3 region has the DNA TGTGCCAGCAGCCTCGGACAGGCGGAGACCCAGTACTTC. It is translated as CASSLGQAETQYF.

V gene TRBV19 combines with J gene TRBJ1-1; perhaps TRBD1 as D (5 bases). From germline, CDR1 is LNHDA and CDR2 SQIVND (reference sequence). This CDR3 is 14 amino acids long. V dropped 9 bases and J dropped 1 base, with 15 bases sitting between them. As DNA, the CDR3 is TGTGCCAGCGACGCCGGACACGCGAACACTGAAGCTTTCTTT. This sequence encodes CASDAGHANTEAFF.

The J gene is TRBJ2-3, the V gene TRBV2; TRBD1 matches at 10 bases. Unmatched junction bases numbered 8, after V lost 6 bases and J lost 5 bases. This CDR3 spans 15 amino acids. Germline V gene sequence: CDR1 SNHLY, CDR2 FYNNEI. For the CDR3, the DNA is TGTGCCAGCAGGACCGGGACAGGGGCACAAGATACGCAGTATTTT. Protein: CASRTGTGAQDTQYF. Using reference TRBV2 and TRBJ2-3 for the parts outside the CDR3, the full variable domain is EPEVTQTPSHQVTQMGQEVILRCVPISNHLYFYWYRQILGQKVEFLVSFYNNEISEKSEIFDDQFSVERPDGSNFTLKIRSTKLEDSAMYFCASRTGTGAQDTQYFGPGTRLTVL.

The V and J genes are TRBV18 and TRBJ2-2, with 7 nucleotides matching TRBD2. Unmatched junction bases numbered 7, after V lost 5 bases and J lost 4 bases. From germline, CDR1 is KGHSH and CDR2 LQKENI. The CDR3 length is 15 residues. The CDR3 sequence is CASSTRRGSTGELFF. For the CDR3, the DNA is TGTGCCAGCTCAACCCGGCGGGGGAGCACCGGGGAGCTGTTTTTT.